A selection of T cell receptor beta chains follows, all from one sample in a study of T cell responses to AZD1222 COVID-19 vaccine. Only in-frame clones appear in the TCRdb table, and some are missing; sequencing was by immunoSEQ multiplex PCR. Of about 150,000 clones in the sample, 90% are singletons; the top ten hold 1.5% to 2%. Sample: peripheral blood, taken on day 0 of AZD1222 vaccination. These receptors were collected from an adult in good health. CDR3s include the opening cysteine and the closing phenylalanine or tryptophan. D genes are given only for firm matches. The size of a clone is reported for some rows only, either as once, few or many, or as a class for expanded clones.

>.|TRBV6-6|.|TRBJ1-5
TGTGCCAGCAGGGGGGGGAATCAGCCCCAGCATTTT
CASRGGNQPQHF
>.|TRBV5-1|.|TRBJ2-7
TGCGCCAGCAGCTTCGGGCCAGTCGAAGACGAGCAGTACTTC
CASSFGPVEDEQYF
>.|TRBV5-1|TRBD1|TRBJ2-7
TGCGCCAGCAGCTTGGTATGGGACAGGGCCTACGAGCAGTACTTC
CASSLVWDRAYEQYF
>once|TRBV5-1|TRBD1|TRBJ1-4
TGCGCCAGCAGCTTGGAGGGGCCAGGGGGCCTCTCTGAAAAACTGTTTTTT
CASSLEGPGGLSEKLFF
>.|TRBV7-3|.|TRBJ2-2
TGTGCCAGCAGCTTAGAGGAAGGGCGCGGGGGCTCTAACACCGGGGAGCTGTTTTTT
CASSLEEGRGGSNTGELFF
>.|TRBV7-3|.|TRBJ1-1
TGTGCCAGCAGCCCAGGCGGCAGCGAGAACACTGAAGCTTTCTTT
CASSPGGSENTEAFF
>.|TRBV5-6|TRBD1|TRBJ1-4
TGTGCCAGCAGCCCTTCCACAGGGGCTAATGAAAAACTGTTTTTT
CASSPSTGANEKLFF
>once|TRBV4-1|.|TRBJ1-2
TGCGCCAGCAGCCAAGACCCAGGGAATGGCTACACCTTC
CASSQDPGNGYTF
>once|TRBV3-1/TRBV3-2|.|TRBJ2-3
TGTGCCAGCAGCCGTAGAAGGGCAGATACGCAGTATTTT
CASSRRRADTQYF
>once|TRBV29-1|.|TRBJ2-7
TGCAGCGTTGGGAACAGTTTCTACGAGCAGTACTTC
CSVGNSFYEQYF
>.|TRBV11-2|TRBD1|TRBJ2-3
TGTGCCAGCAGCCCAGGACAGGGGACAGATACGCAGTATTTT
CASSPGQGTDTQYF
>.|TRBV6-1|TRBD1|TRBJ1-2
TGTGCCAGCAGTGATCGGACAGGGTCGGTGGAATATGGCTACACCTTC
CASSDRTGSVEYGYTF
>few|TRBV28|TRBD1|TRBJ2-4
TGTGCCAGCAGGAGACAGGGGGCTACCTTAAACATTCAGTACTTC
CASRRQGATLNIQYF
>.|TRBV9|.|TRBJ2-5
TGTGCCAGCAGCGTAGGTGGGGTCCAAGAGACCCAGTACTTC
CASSVGGVQETQYF
>.|TRBV9|TRBD1|TRBJ1-6
TGTGCCAGCAGCGTAGGACAGGGGAATTCACCCCTCCACTTT
CASSVGQGNSPLHF
>.|TRBV7-3|TRBD2|TRBJ2-3
TGTGCCAGCAGCCAAGGGACTAGCGGGAGGTCCCGATCCACAGATACGCAGTATTTT
CASSQGTSGRSRSTDTQYF
>few|TRBV7-2|TRBD1|TRBJ1-5
TGTGCCAGCACACAGGGGGGGCCCTATAGCAATCAGCCCCAGCATTTT
CASTQGGPYSNQPQHF
>.|TRBV10-3|TRBD1|TRBJ1-1
TGTGCCATCAAGGGACAGGGGAACACTGAAGCTTTCTTT
CAIKGQGNTEAFF
>.|TRBV29-1|TRBD1|TRBJ1-1
TGCAGCGTTTTCGGACAGGGTAGGGACACTGAAGCTTTCTTT
CSVFGQGRDTEAFF
>.|TRBV6-5|.|TRBJ2-7
TGTGCCAGCAGTTACGCGGACGTTCGGTCCTACGAGCAGTACTTC
CASSYADVRSYEQYF